This T cell receptor (beta chain) appears in the sequencing data of a study of PD-1 blockade in classical Hodgkin lymphoma. Assay used: immunoSEQ multiplex PCR; TCRdb lists only in-frame clones, some missing. The sample has some 12,000 clones; roughly four fifths are singletons. Brentuximab vedotin exposure varied, and every patient relapsed after autologous stem cell transplantation. This clone was recorded a few times. This clonotype was obtained from a human donor with classical Hodgkin lymphoma. Sequences were derived from peripheral blood mononuclear cells (PBMCs), sampled before the second cycle of nivolumab.

The CDR3 DNA follows: TGTGCCAGCAGCCCAGGCACAGGGGCTTCCTACGAGCAGTACTTC. This translates into CASSPGTGASYEQYF. This chain uses TRBV7-6 with TRBJ2-7, with 7 bases lining up with TRBD1. Germline V gene sequence: CDR1 SGHVS, CDR2 FNYEAQ. The CDR3 runs 15 residues. Losses at the gene ends were 5 bases for V and 1 base for J; bases not matched to a gene: 8.